This TCR beta chain was sequenced in a study of OX40 agonist ivuxolimab in advanced cancers. At the level of the whole study: Ivuxolimab was a fully human IgG2 agonistic monoclonal antibody targeting the costimulatory receptor OX40 (CD134). The point of sequencing TCRbeta in the periphery was to test whether ivuxolimab changed TCR sequence diversity and drove clonal T-cell expansion. Among the approximately 50 dose-escalation patients, about 20 had hepatocellular carcinoma, 15 or so melanoma, 9 renal cell carcinoma and 9 head and neck cancer. The paper covers the monotherapy dose-escalation part of the phase I ivuxolimab trial, which included N of about 50 patients. Intravenous ivuxolimab was administered to patients every 2 weeks at six dose levels: 0.01, 0.1, 0.3, 1.5, 3 and 10 mg/kg. The dose-escalation cohort was around 84% male with a mean age of about 54 years, ranging from roughly 23 to 80. Partial responses were achieved by three dose-escalation patients, of whom one had hepatocellular carcinoma and two had cutaneous melanoma. Prior anti-PD-1, anti-PD-L1 or anti-CTLA-4 therapy was permitted, and checkpoint inhibitors had been received by about two fifths of dose-escalation patients. General findings and caveats noted by the study authors: Low levels of normalized T-cell clonal expansion were also shown by some nonresponding patients. Partial responders in the 0.1-3.0 mg/kg groups had among the lowest normalized peripheral clonal expansion, especially among CD8+ T cells. Clonal expansion of both CD4+ and CD8+ blood T cells was observed from baseline to week 6 at doses 0.1 to 3.0 mg/kg. After ivuxolimab, more expanded clones were found on average in CD8+ T cells than in CD4+ T cells. The antigen specificity of the clonally expanded peripheral T cells was not determined.

Genomic DNA was isolated from the sorted cells so that the TCRbeta CDR3 region could be sequenced. TCRbeta CDR3 regions were sequenced using the immunoSEQ Assay. In TCRdb, the immuneACCESS table is reduced to in-frame sequences with V and J assigned. These tables do not hold every clone; where another copy was compared, an unresolved V gene accounts for under half, and the others remain unexplained. The sample table contains tens of thousands of clones; only one count was recorded for about nine tenths of them. In total, the top ten clones hold about 6.3% of the sample. This clone came up once. Which antigen it targets is not known. Nothing much larger sits one base from this clone, and base qualities are not available. The trial excluded patients who had a history of autoimmune disease or were on systemic immunosuppression. Peripheral blood for TCR sequencing was collected from all dose cohorts at baseline, on cycle 4 day 1, and on cycle 7 day 1. The samples were drawn from a first-in-human, open-label, multicenter phase I dose-escalation trial of ivuxolimab. The trial enrolled adults with locally advanced or metastatic head and neck squamous cell, hepatocellular, melanoma or renal cell carcinoma. Before TCR sequencing, CD4+ T cells and CD8+ T cells from peripheral blood were sorted into separate populations.

This clonotype was sampled from an adult with an advanced solid tumor such as melanoma, head and neck, liver or kidney cancer. This specimen was CD4+ or CD8+ T cells sorted from blood, taken in a trial of the OX40 agonist ivuxolimab.

The CDR3 here reads CASGGLAGSGHEQFF. Read as DNA, the sequence is TGTGCCAGCGGGGGACTAGCGGGATCAGGGCATGAGCAGTTCTTC. The V and J segments used are TRBV7-6 and TRBJ2-1; 13 bases in the junction line up with TRBD2. The CDR3 spans 15 residues, from the cysteine through the phenylalanine. Only the CDR3 DNA stays, 45 bases, in frame from base 1. Reading the germline V gene gives CDR1 SGHVS and CDR2 FNYEAQ. V is pruned by 8 bases and J by 8 bases, leaving 9 bases of the junction without a gene match.